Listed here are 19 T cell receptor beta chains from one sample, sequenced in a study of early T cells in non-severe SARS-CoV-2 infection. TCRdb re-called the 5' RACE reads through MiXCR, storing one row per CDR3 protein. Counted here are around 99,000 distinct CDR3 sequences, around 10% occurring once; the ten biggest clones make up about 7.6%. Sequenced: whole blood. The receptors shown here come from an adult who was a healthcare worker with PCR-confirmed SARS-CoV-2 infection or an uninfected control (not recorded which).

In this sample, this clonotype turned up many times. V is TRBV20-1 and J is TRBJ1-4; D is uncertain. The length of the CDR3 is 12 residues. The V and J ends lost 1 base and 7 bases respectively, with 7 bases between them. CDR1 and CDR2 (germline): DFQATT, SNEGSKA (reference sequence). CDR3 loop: CSARGGSEKLFF. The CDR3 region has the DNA TGCAGTGCTAGAGGAGGGAGTGAAAAACTGTTTTTT.

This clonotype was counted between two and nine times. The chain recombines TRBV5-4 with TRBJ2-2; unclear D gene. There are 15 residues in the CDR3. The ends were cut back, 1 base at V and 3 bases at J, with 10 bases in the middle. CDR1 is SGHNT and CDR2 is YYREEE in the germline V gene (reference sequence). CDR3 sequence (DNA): TGTGCCAGCAGCTTGAAAGGAAGGGACACCGGGGAGCTGTTTTTT. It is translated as CASSLKGRDTGELFF.

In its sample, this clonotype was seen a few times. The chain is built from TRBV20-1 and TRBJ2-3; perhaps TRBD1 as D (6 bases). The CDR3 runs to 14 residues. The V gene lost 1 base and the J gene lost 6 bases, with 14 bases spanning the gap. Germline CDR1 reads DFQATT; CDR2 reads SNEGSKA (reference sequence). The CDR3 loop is CSARVGTGTDTQYF. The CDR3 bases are TGCAGTGCTAGAGTGGGAACAGGGACGGATACGCAGTATTTT.

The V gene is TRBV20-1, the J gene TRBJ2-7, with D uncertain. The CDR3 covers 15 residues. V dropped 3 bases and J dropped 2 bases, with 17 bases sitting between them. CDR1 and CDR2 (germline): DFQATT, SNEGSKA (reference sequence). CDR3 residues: CSASPPSVAAYEQYF. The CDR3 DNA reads TGCAGTGCTAGTCCCCCTTCTGTAGCCGCCTACGAGCAGTACTTC.

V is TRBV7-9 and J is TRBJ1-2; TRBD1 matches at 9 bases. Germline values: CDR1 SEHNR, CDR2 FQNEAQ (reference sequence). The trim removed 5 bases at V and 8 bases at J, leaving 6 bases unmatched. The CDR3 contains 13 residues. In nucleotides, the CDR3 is TGTGCCAGCAGCCCACAGGGGGCGCGGGGCTACACCTTC. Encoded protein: CASSPQGARGYTF.

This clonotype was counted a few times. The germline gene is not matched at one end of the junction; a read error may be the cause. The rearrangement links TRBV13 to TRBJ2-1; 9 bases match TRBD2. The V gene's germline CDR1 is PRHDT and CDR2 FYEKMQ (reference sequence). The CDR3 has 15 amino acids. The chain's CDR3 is CASSLGPGLANEQFF. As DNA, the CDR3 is TGTGCCAGCAGCTTAGGCCCGGGACTAGCCAATGAGCAGTTTTTC.

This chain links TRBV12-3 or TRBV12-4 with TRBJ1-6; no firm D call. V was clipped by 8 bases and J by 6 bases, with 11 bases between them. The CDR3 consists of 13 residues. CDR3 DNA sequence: TGTGCCAGCCGTAGGGCCTTTAATTCACCCCTCCACTTT. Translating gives CASRRAFNSPLHF.

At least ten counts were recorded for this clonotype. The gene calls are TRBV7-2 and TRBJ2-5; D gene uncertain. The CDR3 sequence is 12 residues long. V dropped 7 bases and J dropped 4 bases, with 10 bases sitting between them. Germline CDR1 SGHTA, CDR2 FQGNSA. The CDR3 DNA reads TGTGCCAGCAACAAACTCGTAGAGACCCAGTACTTC. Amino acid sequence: CASNKLVETQYF.

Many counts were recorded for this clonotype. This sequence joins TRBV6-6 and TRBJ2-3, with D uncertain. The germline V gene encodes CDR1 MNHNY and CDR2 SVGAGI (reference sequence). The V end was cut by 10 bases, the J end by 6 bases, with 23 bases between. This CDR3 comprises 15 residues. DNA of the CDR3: TGTGCCACCACAAATCCCGGCAACTGGCGGGATACGCAGTATTTT. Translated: CATTNPGNWRDTQYF.

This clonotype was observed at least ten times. CDR3 in amino acids: CASSPPNTGELFF. The CDR3 bases are TGTGCCAGCTCACCACCGAACACCGGGGAGCTGTTTTTT. The rearrangement joins TRBV18 to TRBJ2-2; D not certain. The CDR3 has 13 residues. Germline loops: CDR1 KGHSH, CDR2 LQKENI. V lost 0 bases and J 1 base, leaving 0 bases between the germline ends.

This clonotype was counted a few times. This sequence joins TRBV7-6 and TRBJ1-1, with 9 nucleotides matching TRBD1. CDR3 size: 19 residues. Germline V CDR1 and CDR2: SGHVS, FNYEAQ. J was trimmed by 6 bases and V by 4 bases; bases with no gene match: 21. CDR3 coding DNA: TGTGCCAGCAGCTCTCAACTCAACTGGGACAGGGAGTTTCAGGCTGAAGCTTTCTTT. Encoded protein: CASSSQLNWDREFQAEAFF.

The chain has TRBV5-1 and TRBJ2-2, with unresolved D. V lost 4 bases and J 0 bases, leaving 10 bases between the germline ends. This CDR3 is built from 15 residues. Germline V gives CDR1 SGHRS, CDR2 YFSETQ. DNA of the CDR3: TGCGCCAGCAGCCCCGCTGGAACGAACACCGGGGAGCTGTTTTTT. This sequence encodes CASSPAGTNTGELFF.

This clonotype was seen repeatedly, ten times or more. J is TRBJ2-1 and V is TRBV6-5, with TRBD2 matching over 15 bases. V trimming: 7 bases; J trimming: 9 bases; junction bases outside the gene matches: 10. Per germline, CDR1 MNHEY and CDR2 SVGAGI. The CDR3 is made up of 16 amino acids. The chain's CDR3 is CASTRTSGRARPEQFF. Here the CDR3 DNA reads TGTGCCAGCACCCGGACTAGCGGGAGGGCTCGCCCTGAGCAGTTCTTC.

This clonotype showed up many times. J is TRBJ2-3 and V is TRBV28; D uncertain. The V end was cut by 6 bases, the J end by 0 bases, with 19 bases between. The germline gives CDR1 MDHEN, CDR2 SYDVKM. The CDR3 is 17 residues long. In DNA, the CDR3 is TGTGCCAGCAGCTTTACTCAGGACGGATACAGCACAGATACGCAGTATTTT. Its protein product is CASSFTQDGYSTDTQYF.

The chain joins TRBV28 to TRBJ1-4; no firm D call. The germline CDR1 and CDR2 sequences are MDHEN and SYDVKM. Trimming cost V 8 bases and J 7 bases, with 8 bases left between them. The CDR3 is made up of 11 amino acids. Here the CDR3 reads CASQTAEKLFF. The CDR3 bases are TGTGCCAGCCAGACGGCTGAAAAACTGTTTTTT.

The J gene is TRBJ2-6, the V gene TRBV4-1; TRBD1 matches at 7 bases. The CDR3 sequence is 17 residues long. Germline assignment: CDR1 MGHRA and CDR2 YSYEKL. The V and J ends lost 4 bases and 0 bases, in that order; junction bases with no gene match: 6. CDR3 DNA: TGCGCCAGCAGCCCTGGACAGGCCTACTCTGGGGCCAACGTCCTGACTTTC. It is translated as CASSPGQAYSGANVLTF.

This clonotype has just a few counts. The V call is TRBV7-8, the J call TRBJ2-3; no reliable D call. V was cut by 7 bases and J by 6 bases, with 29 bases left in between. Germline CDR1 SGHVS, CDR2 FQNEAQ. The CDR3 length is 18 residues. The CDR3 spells CASTDPRHKFIIADTQYF. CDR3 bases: TGTGCCAGCACCGATCCAAGACACAAGTTTATTATCGCGGATACGCAGTATTTT.

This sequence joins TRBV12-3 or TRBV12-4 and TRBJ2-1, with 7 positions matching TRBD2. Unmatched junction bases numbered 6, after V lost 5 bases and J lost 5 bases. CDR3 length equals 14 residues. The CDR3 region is CASSTGEGNNEQFF. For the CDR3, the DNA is TGTGCCAGCAGTACGGGGGAGGGAAACAATGAGCAGTTCTTC.

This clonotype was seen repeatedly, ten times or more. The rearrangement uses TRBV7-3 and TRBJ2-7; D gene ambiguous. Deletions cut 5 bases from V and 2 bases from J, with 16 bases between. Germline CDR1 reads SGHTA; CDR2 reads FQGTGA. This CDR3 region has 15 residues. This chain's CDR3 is CASSPIPSRTYEQYF. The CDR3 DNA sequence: TGTGCCAGCAGCCCCATCCCCAGCCGAACCTACGAGCAGTACTTC.